These 21 T cell receptor beta chains were sequenced from one sample in a study of cytomegalovirus exposure and HLA in healthy donors. Here immunoSEQ multiplex PCR was the method, and the copy in TCRdb shows in-frame clones only, minus some. The table records more than 45,000 clones, about 91% of them present only once. Material: PBMCs. The receptors stem from a young woman in good health and CMV-seronegative.

The V gene is TRBV4-1, the J gene TRBJ1-5; D is perhaps TRBD1 (6 bases). V was clipped by 3 bases and J by 5 bases, with 8 bases between them. This CDR3 is 13 amino acids long. In germline, CDR1 is MGHRA, CDR2 YSYEKL. The CDR3 region is CASSQDRDQPQHF. The CDR3 DNA sequence: TGCGCCAGCAGCCAGGACAGAGATCAGCCCCAGCATTTT.

The rearrangement joins TRBV2 to TRBJ1-2, with D maybe TRBD1 (5 bases). Germline-derived CDR1 and CDR2 are SNHLY and FYNNEI. Trimming cost V 2 bases and J 6 bases, with 7 bases left between them. This CDR3 spans 12 amino acids. The CDR3 protein is CASSEQGNGYTF. The CDR3 nucleotides read TGTGCCAGCAGTGAACAGGGTAATGGCTACACCTTC.

The J gene is TRBJ2-5, the V gene TRBV30; the match to TRBD2 covers 7 bases. Germline CDR1 GTSNPN, CDR2 SVGIG (reference sequence). The CDR3 has 12 residues. V shed 1 base, J shed 4 bases, and the junction held 0 bases outside the gene matches. The CDR3 spells CAWSGLAETQYF. DNA of the CDR3: TGTGCCTGGAGTGGACTAGCAGAGACCCAGTACTTC.

This rearrangement joins TRBV27 to TRBJ1-1, with D maybe TRBD1 (6 bases). Trimming stripped 5 bases from V and 8 bases from J, with 15 bases between. CDR1 MNHEY and CDR2 SMNVEV come from the germline V gene (reference sequence). This CDR3 spans 13 amino acids. CDR3 sequence (DNA): TGTGCCAGCAGTCTCCGGGACAATACAGAAGCTTTCTTT. Amino acids: CASSLRDNTEAFF.

The CDR3 nucleotides are TGTGCCAGCAGCCGAGCGGGAGGGCCCTCTTACAATGAGCAGTTCTTC. This encodes CASSRAGGPSYNEQFF. The gene calls are TRBV7-9 and TRBJ2-1; 10 positions match TRBD2. The germline V gene encodes CDR1 SEHNR and CDR2 FQNEAQ (reference sequence). V dropped 5 bases and J dropped 4; count of bases not matched to a gene: 8. This CDR3 spans 16 amino acids.

The chain is built from TRBV27 and TRBJ2-7; 7 bases match TRBD2. Germline V CDR1 and CDR2: MNHEY, SMNVEV (reference sequence). V was clipped by 0 bases and J by 1 base; unmatched bases: 3. The CDR3 is 15 residues long. Here the CDR3 DNA reads TGTGCCAGCAGTTTATCTGGCGGGAGATCCTACGAGCAGTACTTC. This codes for CASSLSGGRSYEQYF.

The chain carries TRBV27 and TRBJ1-5, with 8 bases fitting TRBD1. CDR3 length: 15 residues. Germline CDR1 MNHEY, CDR2 SMNVEV (reference sequence). The ends lost 5 bases at V and 6 bases at J; junction bases unmatched: 9. CDR3 bases: TGTGCCAGCAGTCCGATAGACAGGGGTGGTCAGCCCCAGCATTTT. Translated: CASSPIDRGGQPQHF.

The chain couples TRBV5-1 to TRBJ1-2; TRBD1 is a possible D gene (5 bases). This CDR3 comprises 13 residues. Germline lookup yields CDR1 SGHRS and CDR2 YFSETQ. Trimming shortened V by 4 bases and J by 7 bases, and 14 bases separated the two germline ends. CDR3 in DNA: TGCGCCAGCAGCCGGGGGGAAACGGGTGGCTACACCTTC. This encodes CASSRGETGGYTF.

The chain links TRBV15 to TRBJ1-3; D unresolved. CDR1 is LNHNV and CDR2 is YYDKDF in the germline V gene (reference sequence). The length of the CDR3 is 13 residues. V shed 8 bases and J shed 2 bases, with 10 bases lying between them. The DNA for the CDR3 is TGTGCCACCTCTTATTCGGCTGGAAACACCATATATTTT. Translating gives CATSYSAGNTIYF.

J is TRBJ2-6 and V is TRBV7-6; perhaps TRBD2 as D (5 bases). V lost 5 bases, J lost 4 bases, and 6 bases lay in between. CDR1 is SGHVS, CDR2 FNYEAQ, per germline. This CDR3 spans 13 amino acids. CDR3 region: CASSPGGANVLTF. The CDR3 DNA reads TGTGCCAGCAGCCCGGGGGGGGCCAACGTCCTGACTTTC.

The chain is built from TRBV6-1 and TRBJ2-7; 11 nucleotides align to TRBD1. The CDR3 extends over 15 amino acids. V lost 6 bases to trimming and J lost 0 bases; unmatched junction nucleotides: 4. Germline-derived CDR1 and CDR2 are MNHNS and SASEGT. CDR3 region: CASRGDRGSSYEQYF. The CDR3 coding sequence is TGTGCCAGCAGAGGGGACAGGGGGAGCTCCTACGAGCAGTACTTC.

The chain links TRBV10-3 to TRBJ2-1; 8 bases map to TRBD1. The CDR3 spans 12 residues. Losses at the gene ends were 6 bases for V and 9 bases for J; bases not matched to a gene: 4. The germline gives CDR1 ENHRY, CDR2 SYGVKD. The CDR3 is CAIREQGGEQFF. The CDR3 DNA follows: TGTGCCATCAGGGAACAGGGGGGTGAGCAGTTCTTC.

The chain combines TRBV19 with TRBJ1-1; maybe TRBD1 (6 bases). Trimming stripped 7 bases from V and 1 base from J, with 16 bases between. The germline gives CDR1 LNHDA, CDR2 SQIVND (reference sequence). The CDR3 extends over 15 amino acids. DNA of the CDR3: TGTGCCAGTACCTTATCAAAAGGGGGGAACACTGAAGCTTTCTTT. Protein sequence: CASTLSKGGNTEAFF.

The gene calls are TRBV12-5 and TRBJ2-1; 8 bases agree with TRBD1. The germline V gene has CDR1 LGHNT and CDR2 FRNRAP. The CDR3 has 13 residues. The V segment lost 3 bases and the J segment 9 bases; nucleotides outside the gene matches: 4. The CDR3 DNA reads as TGTGCTAGTGGTTTTGCTGGGACAGGTGAGCAGTTCTTC. It specifies CASGFAGTGEQFF.

The rearrangement uses TRBV7-3 and TRBJ2-1; 9 nucleotides match TRBD2. The germline V gene encodes CDR1 SGHTA and CDR2 FQGTGA. Germline trimming cut 6 bases from V and 8 bases from J; bases unmatched to any gene: 5. The CDR3 is 13 amino acids. This CDR3 is CASSLAGADEQFF. The CDR3 region has the DNA TGTGCCAGCAGTTTAGCGGGAGCGGATGAGCAGTTCTTC.

The V call is TRBV5-1, the J call TRBJ2-7, with 8 bases identical to TRBD2. CDR3 length equals 15 residues. Germline CDR1 is SGHRS and CDR2 is YFSETQ. The ends lost 4 bases at V and 5 bases at J; junction bases unmatched: 11. DNA of the CDR3: TGCGCCAGCAGCCTCGGTCAAGCGGGAGTCCACGAGCAGTACTTC. Its translation: CASSLGQAGVHEQYF.

The J gene is TRBJ1-2, the V gene TRBV7-9, with 7 bases that match TRBD1. With 4 bases clipped from V and 1 base from J, the junction kept 3 bases outside the gene matches. Germline CDR1 and CDR2: SEHNR and FQNEAQ (reference sequence). The CDR3 totals 14 residues. The CDR3 DNA is TGTGCCAGCAGCTCGGGACAGCTTAACTATGGCTACACCTTC. Translated: CASSSGQLNYGYTF.

The genes are TRBV6-6 and TRBJ1-1; 8 positions agree with TRBD1. The CDR3 has 15 amino acids. CDR1 is MNHNY and CDR2 is SVGAGI in the germline V gene (reference sequence). The ends lost 8 bases at V and 4 bases at J; junction bases unmatched: 12. The CDR3 region is CASDAGGAVGTEAFF. CDR3 bases: TGTGCCAGCGACGCAGGGGGCGCAGTCGGCACTGAAGCTTTCTTT.

The V and J genes are TRBV2 and TRBJ2-1, with 11 bases aligning to TRBD2. The V segment lost 2 bases and the J segment 4 bases; nucleotides outside the gene matches: 4. Germline values: CDR1 SNHLY, CDR2 FYNNEI. This CDR3 region has 16 residues. The CDR3 loop is CASSESGLAVYNEQFF. CDR3 coding DNA: TGTGCCAGCAGTGAATCGGGACTAGCGGTATACAATGAGCAGTTCTTC. The whole variable domain, remainder taken from reference TRBV2 and TRBJ2-1, is EPEVTQTPSHQVTQMGQEVILRCVPISNHLYFYWYRQILGQKVEFLVSFYNNEISEKSEIFDDQFSVERPDGSNFTLKIRSTKLEDSAMYFCASSESGLAVYNEQFFGPGTRLTVL.

The chain recombines TRBV11-2 with TRBJ2-5; no clear D. This CDR3 region has 11 residues. Germline V CDR1 and CDR2: SGHAT, FQNNGV. V was pared by 5 bases and J by 7 bases, with 8 bases between. As DNA, the CDR3 is TGTGCCAGCAGCCCAGATGGGACCCAGTACTTC. This encodes CASSPDGTQYF.

This chain's CDR3 is CASSQTQDRWNEQYF. Here the CDR3 DNA reads TGTGCCAGCAGCCAGACTCAGGACAGGTGGAACGAGCAGTACTTC. This chain links TRBV7-2 with TRBJ2-7; 7 nucleotides agree with TRBD1. This CDR3 contains 15 residues. The germline V gene has CDR1 SGHTA and CDR2 FQGNSA. The J segment lost 5 bases and the V segment lost 5 bases, leaving 12 bases of the junction unmatched.